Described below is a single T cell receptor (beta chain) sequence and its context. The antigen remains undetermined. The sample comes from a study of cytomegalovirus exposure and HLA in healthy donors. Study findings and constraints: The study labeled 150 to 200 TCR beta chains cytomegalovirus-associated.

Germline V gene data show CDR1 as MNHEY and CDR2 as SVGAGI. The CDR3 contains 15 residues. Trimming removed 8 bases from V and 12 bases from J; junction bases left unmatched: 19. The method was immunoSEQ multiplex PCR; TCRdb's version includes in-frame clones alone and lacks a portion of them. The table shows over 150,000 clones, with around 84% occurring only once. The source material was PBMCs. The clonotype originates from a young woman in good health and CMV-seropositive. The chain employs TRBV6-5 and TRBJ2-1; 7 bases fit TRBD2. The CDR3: CASSVGTTGGWAQFF. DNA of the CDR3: TGTGCCAGCTCAGTTGGGACTACGGGGGGATGGGCGCAGTTCTTC.